The 19 T cell receptor beta chains below all came from one sample that was sequenced in a study of PD-1 blockade in classical Hodgkin lymphoma. Here immunoSEQ multiplex PCR was the method, and the copy in TCRdb shows in-frame clones only, minus some. The sample has 90,000 to 130,000 clones, roughly nine tenths seen once; the top ten hold 15% to 20%. No patient escaped relapse after autologous stem cell transplantation, and brentuximab vedotin exposure varied. Source: peripheral blood mononuclear cells (PBMCs), taken before the second cycle of nivolumab. The receptors shown here come from a human donor with classical Hodgkin lymphoma.

The J gene is TRBJ1-5, the V gene TRBV2; TRBD1 aligns across 9 bases. The CDR3 is 13 amino acids. Germline-derived CDR1 and CDR2 are SNHLY and FYNNEI. The trim removed 9 bases at V and 6 bases at J, leaving 6 bases unmatched. The CDR3 protein is CASTPGQGQPQHF. The CDR3, as DNA: TGTGCCAGTACCCCGGGACAGGGTCAGCCCCAGCATTTT.

The genes are TRBV30 and TRBJ2-7; the match to TRBD1 covers 8 bases. J gave up 2 bases and V 4 bases, and 1 base lay outside the gene matches. CDR1 and CDR2 (germline): GTSNPN, SVGIG (reference sequence). CDR3 size: 12 residues. CDR3 protein: CAWKTGAYEQYF. As DNA, the CDR3 is TGTGCCTGGAAGACAGGGGCCTACGAGCAGTACTTC.

The V and J genes are TRBV6-5 and TRBJ1-2, with D unclear. The CDR3 extends over 14 amino acids. The germline V and J ends were trimmed by 0 bases and 7 bases, with 12 bases remaining between them. Germline V gene lookup returns CDR1 MNHEY and CDR2 SVGAGI. CDR3 nucleotide sequence: TGTGCCAGCAGTTACTCATTTGGGTCAGGTGGCTACACCTTC. Its protein is CASSYSFGSGGYTF.

J is TRBJ1-1 and V is TRBV6-5; D not resolved. Looked up from germline, CDR1 is MNHEY and CDR2 is SVGAGI. V lost 1 base and J 4 bases, leaving 7 bases between the germline ends. The CDR3 is 13 residues long. CDR3: CASSYYGGTEAFF. CDR3 DNA: TGTGCCAGCAGTTACTATGGAGGCACTGAAGCTTTCTTT.

The chain uses TRBV7-2 and TRBJ2-1, with 10 bases aligning to TRBD2. The germline V gene encodes CDR1 SGHTA and CDR2 FQGNSA. There are 17 residues in the CDR3. Unmatched junction bases numbered 11, after V lost 4 bases and J lost 5 bases. This chain's CDR3 is CASSWTLGTSANNEQFF. The CDR3 region has the DNA TGTGCCAGCAGCTGGACCCTGGGGACTAGCGCCAACAATGAGCAGTTCTTC.

V and J are TRBV4-1 and TRBJ1-1, with a possible D match to TRBD1 (6 bases). V lost 6 bases and J lost 2, with 13 bases in between. The CDR3 spans 14 residues. Germline V lookup: CDR1 MGHRA, CDR2 YSYEKL. The CDR3 coding sequence is TGCGCCAGCAGGACATGGACAGCTAACACTGAAGCTTTCTTT. Its translation: CASRTWTANTEAFF.

V and J are TRBV7-9 and TRBJ1-2, with D unclear. The CDR3 runs 18 residues. Germline CDR1 SEHNR, CDR2 FQNEAQ (reference sequence). Trimming pared 2 bases from V and 4 bases from J, leaving 23 bases between. CDR3 sequence (DNA): TGTGCCAGCAGCTTACGGTCGAGAGAAGGCCCAACACTCTATGGCTACACCTTC. It encodes CASSLRSREGPTLYGYTF.

The chain couples TRBV7-6 to TRBJ2-7, with a tentative D call TRBD2 (6 bases). The CDR3 sequence is 14 residues long. The germline V gene has CDR1 SGHVS and CDR2 FNYEAQ. Trimming removed 6 bases at V and 3 bases at J, with 15 bases between. CDR3 amino acids: CASSTQETSYEQYF. Here the CDR3 DNA reads TGTGCCAGCAGTACTCAGGAGACTAGCTACGAGCAGTACTTC.

This clone was seen just once. The V and J genes are TRBV15 and TRBJ2-6, with D unresolved. Trimming stripped 2 bases from V and 2 bases from J, with 4 bases between. CDR1 and CDR2 (germline): LNHNV, YYDKDF (reference sequence). CDR3 length: 14 amino acids. The CDR3 nucleotides read TGTGCCACCAGCAGAAGCACTGGGGCCAACGTCCTGACTTTC. Encoded protein: CATSRSTGANVLTF.

The genes are TRBV5-1 and TRBJ2-3, with 7 bases that match TRBD1. V lost 4 bases and J lost 4; bases outside the gene matches: 9. Germline V gives CDR1 SGHRS, CDR2 YFSETQ. The CDR3 has 15 residues. CDR3 in amino acids: CASSLQGIRADTQYF. The CDR3 DNA reads as TGCGCCAGCAGCCTACAGGGGATTCGCGCAGATACGCAGTATTTT. The full variable domain, in which reference TRBV5-1 and TRBJ2-3 provide the parts outside the CDR3, is KAGVTQTPRYLIKTRGQQVTLSCSPISGHRSVSWYQQTPGQGLQFLFEYFSETQRNKGNFPGRFSGRQFSNSRSEMNVSTLELGDSALYLCASSLQGIRADTQYFGPGTRLTVL.

This chain connects TRBV7-9 to TRBJ2-7, with 11 bases lining up with TRBD1. This CDR3 is built from 13 residues. V lost 7 bases and J lost 5; bases outside the gene matches: 4. CDR1 is SEHNR, CDR2 FQNEAQ, per germline (reference sequence). In DNA form, the CDR3 reads TGTGCCAGCAACGGACAGGGGGCGAACGAGCAGTACTTC. As protein: CASNGQGANEQYF.

The chain has TRBV5-1 and TRBJ2-2; D is perhaps TRBD1 (5 bases). The CDR3 extends over 18 amino acids. The germline V gene has CDR1 SGHRS and CDR2 YFSETQ. V was cut by 0 bases and J by 3 bases, with 18 bases left in between. CDR3 region: CASSLAGFGVQDTGELFF. DNA for the CDR3: TGCGCCAGCAGCTTGGCAGGCTTTGGGGTACAGGACACCGGGGAGCTGTTTTTT.

The V and J genes are TRBV5-4 and TRBJ1-1; tentative D call: TRBD1 (6 bases). The CDR3 loop spans 15 amino acids. CDR1 is SGHNT, CDR2 YYREEE, per germline (reference sequence). V was pared by 3 bases and J by 2 bases, with 14 bases between. CDR3 sequence reads: CASSSAQGSNTEAFF. CDR3 DNA: TGTGCCAGCAGCTCGGCACAGGGATCAAACACTGAAGCTTTCTTT.

The gene calls are TRBV28 and TRBJ1-1; perhaps TRBD1 as D (6 bases). The CDR3 length is 14 residues. In germline, CDR1 is MDHEN, CDR2 SYDVKM. V shed 6 bases and J shed 3 bases, with 14 bases lying between them. CDR3 protein: CASRPRDTYTEAFF. In DNA, the CDR3 is TGTGCCAGCAGGCCACGGGACACCTACACTGAAGCTTTCTTT. The whole variable domain, filled in from reference TRBV28 and TRBJ1-1, reads DVKVTQSSRYLVKRTGEKVFLECVQDMDHENMFWYRQDPGLGLRLIYFSYDVKMKEKGDIPEGYSVSREKKERFSLILESASTNQTSMYLCASRPRDTYTEAFFGQGTRLTVV.

The chain links TRBV6-6 to TRBJ2-7; TRBD2 matches at 14 bases. Trimming cost V 9 bases and J 0 bases; bases outside gene matches: 7. This CDR3 has 16 amino acids. The V gene's germline CDR1 is MNHNY and CDR2 SVGAGI (reference sequence). Here the CDR3 DNA reads TGTGCCAGTACAGGGACTAGCGGGAGTAGCTCCTACGAGCAGTACTTC. The encoded protein is CASTGTSGSSSYEQYF.

The rearrangement uses TRBV9 and TRBJ2-3; 9 bases map to TRBD2. Trimming at V came to 1 base and at J to 6 bases, leaving 6 bases not matched to a gene. Germline V gives CDR1 SGDLS, CDR2 YYNGEE. The CDR3 has 15 residues. In nucleotides, the CDR3 is TGTGCCAGCAGCGTACAGGTAGCGGGAGCGGATACGCAGTATTTT. Translated, it gives CASSVQVAGADTQYF.

This clone was counted once. The chain links TRBV11-2 to TRBJ2-2; 8 bases fit TRBD2. J lost 4 bases, V lost 3 bases, and 4 bases had no gene match. CDR3 length equals 15 residues. Germline V gene data show CDR1 as SGHAT and CDR2 as FQNNGV. The CDR3 spells CASSFVTSGTGELFF. In DNA form, the CDR3 reads TGTGCCAGCAGCTTTGTAACTAGCGGCACCGGGGAGCTGTTTTTT. Combining the CDR3 with reference TRBV11-2 and TRBJ2-2 gives the whole variable domain EAGVAQSPRYKIIEKRQSVAFWCNPISGHATLYWYQQILGQGPKLLIQFQNNGVVDDSQLPKDRFSAERLKGVDSTLKIQPAKLEDSAVYLCASSFVTSGTGELFFGEGSRLTVL.

The V call is TRBV14, the J call TRBJ2-3; 10 bases map to TRBD2. CDR1 and CDR2 (germline): SGHDN, FVKESK. This CDR3 contains 15 residues. Unmatched junction bases numbered 4, after V lost 3 bases and J lost 4 bases. The CDR3 loop is CASSQLLAGSDTQYF. The DNA of the CDR3 is TGTGCCAGCAGCCAGTTACTAGCGGGATCAGATACGCAGTATTTT.

This chain connects TRBV11-2 to TRBJ2-5; D is uncertain. CDR3 size: 17 residues. Germline V gene data show CDR1 as SGHAT and CDR2 as FQNNGV. Trimming removed 5 bases from V and 4 bases from J, with 23 bases in between. The CDR3 bases are TGTGCCAGCAGCCAACCCTCGGACGCCCTGACGGGAGAGACCCAGTACTTC. Amino acid sequence: CASSQPSDALTGETQYF.